The clone carrying this T cell receptor (beta chain) was counted a few times. Its antigen is still unknown. A J-beta primer mix and a sample-barcoded 5' primer were used in a second PCR of about 6 to 12 cycles. MiXCR, run by TCRdb on the 5' RACE reads, gives a single entry per CDR3 protein. The sample yields approximately 1,000,000 distinct CDR3 sequences, 35% to 50% seen once. This entry is derived from a study of blood T cells in healthy people across ages. The study, taken as a whole, reports: Bulk PBMC profiling left naive and antigen-experienced comparisons inconclusive. Total diversity from one million sequenced T cells was likely underestimated.

The V and J ends lost 6 bases and 2 bases, in that order; junction bases with no gene match: 4. In germline, CDR1 is MNHEY, CDR2 SVGAGI. The CDR3 has 14 amino acids. The receptor was derived from a woman aged 55-69 years in good health. The rearrangement joins TRBV6-5 to TRBJ2-7, with 10 bases that match TRBD2. Sequencing was carried out using blood. CDR3 nucleotide sequence: TGTGCCAGCAGCACGGGACTAGCGACCTACGAGCAGTACTTC. Amino acids: CASSTGLATYEQYF.